The 26 T cell receptor beta chains below were found in one sample sequenced in a study of blood T cell repertoires in COVID-19. The table came from immunoSEQ multiplex PCR; TCRdb's copy has only in-frame clones and leaves some out. The data hold under 200,000 clones, with around two thirds observed a single time. Sequencing used peripheral blood. Receptors originate from a woman of 80 years or more with acute or convalescent COVID-19.

Only one count was recorded for this clone. The J gene is TRBJ2-7, the V gene TRBV7-6; the match to TRBD2 covers 12 bases. The germline V gene encodes CDR1 SGHVS and CDR2 FNYEAQ. The CDR3 runs 15 residues. J was trimmed by 6 bases and V by 5 bases; bases with no gene match: 8. The CDR3 coding sequence is TGTGCCAGCAGCCCGGGACTAGCGGGCCCCTCCGAGCAGTACTTC. Encoded protein: CASSPGLAGPSEQYF.

V gene TRBV9 combines with J gene TRBJ2-2, with D possibly being TRBD2 (6 bases). Germline loops: CDR1 SGDLS, CDR2 YYNGEE. Trimming removed 4 bases from V and 9 bases from J, with 19 bases in between. This CDR3 region has 15 residues. The CDR3 DNA sequence: TGTGCCAGCAGCAACCGGGACGGAGGGTCCCGGGAGCTGTTTTTT. The encoded protein is CASSNRDGGSRELFF. Based on the CDR3 plus reference TRBV9 and TRBJ2-2, the full variable domain is DSGVTQTPKHLITATGQRVTLRCSPRSGDLSVYWYQQSLDQGLQFLIQYYNGEERAKGNILERFSAQQFPDLHSELNLSSLELGDSALYFCASSNRDGGSRELFFGEGSRLTVL.

V is TRBV21-1 and J is TRBJ2-6; the D call TRBD2 from the table was never checked on the DNA. TRBV21-1 is a documented pseudogene. The CDR3 contains 17 residues. As DNA, the CDR3 is TGTGCCAGCCAAGCAAAGCATCTGAGCTCTGGGGCCAACGTCCTGACTTTC. It specifies CASQAKHLSSGANVLTF.

The chain couples TRBV28 to TRBJ1-5; 7 nucleotides match TRBD1. J was trimmed by 5 bases and V by 4 bases; bases with no gene match: 5. The CDR3 loop spans 14 amino acids. CDR1 and CDR2 (germline): MDHEN, SYDVKM. The DNA of the CDR3 is TGTGCCAGCAGTTCCGGACAGGTAGATCAGCCCCAGCATTTT. Its translation is CASSSGQVDQPQHF.

The rearrangement links TRBV5-4 to TRBJ2-7; 13 nucleotides line up with TRBD2. After removal of 0 bases from V and 2 bases from J, the junction contained 2 bases not matched to a gene. This CDR3 comprises 16 residues. Germline V gene data show CDR1 as SGHNT and CDR2 as YYREEE (reference sequence). The CDR3 sequence: CASSLGGTSGTYEQYF. The CDR3 DNA sequence: TGTGCCAGCAGCTTGGGCGGGACTAGCGGGACCTACGAGCAGTACTTC.

This chain uses TRBV5-4 with TRBJ2-3; TRBD1 might be the D (5 bases). V was pared by 2 bases and J by 1 base, with 5 bases between. This CDR3 has 13 amino acids. CDR1 and CDR2 from the germline V gene are SGHNT and YYREEE (reference sequence). The CDR3 nucleotides read TGTGCCAGCAGCTTACAGGGCACAGATACGCAGTATTTT. Translated: CASSLQGTDTQYF. Looking up the rest from reference TRBV5-4 and TRBJ2-3 gives the full variable domain: ETGVTQSPTHLIKTRGQQVTLRCSSQSGHNTVSWYQQALGQGPQFIFQYYREEENGRGNFPPRFSGLQFPNYSSELNVNALELDDSALYLCASSLQGTDTQYFGPGTRLTVL.

This sequence joins TRBV7-8 and TRBJ1-2, with TRBD1 matching 11 bases. Losses at the gene ends were 5 bases for V and 3 bases for J; bases not matched to a gene: 8. This CDR3 has 16 residues. Germline loops: CDR1 SGHVS, CDR2 FQNEAQ. The CDR3 bases are TGTGCCAGCAGCCCCCAGGGACAGGGGGTACACTATGGCTACACCTTC. Amino acids: CASSPQGQGVHYGYTF.

This clone has just a few counts. This chain joins TRBV10-1 and TRBJ2-4, with D possibly matching TRBD2 (8 bases). This CDR3 comprises 14 residues. Trimming pared 5 bases from V and 8 bases from J, leaving 16 bases between. Germline V gene lookup returns CDR1 WNHNN and CDR2 SYGVQD (reference sequence). The CDR3 DNA is TGCGCCAGCAGTTCGGGTAGCGGGACAGACATTCAGTACTTC. Residues: CASSSGSGTDIQYF.

The chain uses TRBV6-2 or TRBV6-3 and TRBJ1-1; D possibly corresponds to TRBD1 (6 bases). The CDR3 has 13 amino acids. Germline-derived CDR1 and CDR2 are MNHEY and SVGEGT. V dropped 5 bases and J dropped 1 base, with 8 bases sitting between them. DNA of the CDR3: TGTGCCAGCAGTACGACAGGGAACACTGAAGCTTTCTTT. The encoded protein is CASSTTGNTEAFF.

The chain is built from TRBV7-2 and TRBJ2-3; perhaps TRBD1 as D (6 bases). CDR1 and CDR2 (germline): SGHTA, FQGNSA. The V gene lost 5 bases and the J gene lost 2 bases, with 11 bases spanning the gap. CDR3 length: 14 residues. CDR3 protein: CASSGGSSTDTQYF. DNA for the CDR3: TGTGCCAGCAGCGGGGGCAGCTCCACAGATACGCAGTATTTT.

The CDR3 is CASSLRRGDQPQHF. CDR3 DNA sequence: TGTGCCAGTAGTCTCAGAAGGGGTGACCAGCCCCAGCATTTT. The chain combines TRBV19 with TRBJ1-5; D perhaps matches TRBD1 (5 bases). Germline lookup yields CDR1 LNHDA and CDR2 SQIVND (reference sequence). Trimming cost V 5 bases and J 7 bases, with 15 bases left between them. The length of the CDR3 is 14 residues.

CDR3 in DNA: TGTGCCAGTAGTATGGAGGCGGCTAGCGGGAGAAATGAGCAGTTCTTC. Amino acids: CASSMEAASGRNEQFF. The chain links TRBV19 to TRBJ2-1; TRBD2 agrees at 10 bases. Per the germline V gene, CDR1 is LNHDA and CDR2 is SQIVND (reference sequence). This CDR3 region has 16 residues. The V and J ends lost 3 bases and 7 bases, in that order; junction bases with no gene match: 9. Based on the CDR3 plus reference TRBV19 and TRBJ2-1, the full variable domain is DGGITQSPKYLFRKEGQNVTLSCEQNLNHDAMYWYRQDPGQGLRLIYYSQIVNDFQKGDIAEGYSVSREKKESFPLTVTSAQKNPTAFYLCASSMEAASGRNEQFFGPGTRLTVL.

The J gene is TRBJ1-2, the V gene TRBV28; 8 positions agree with TRBD1. Trimming cost V 4 bases and J 7 bases; bases outside gene matches: 5. Per germline, CDR1 MDHEN and CDR2 SYDVKM. The CDR3 runs to 13 residues. CDR3 sequence (DNA): TGTGCCAGCAGTTGGGGACAGGCGCTTGGCTACACCTTC. Encoded protein: CASSWGQALGYTF.

This clone was counted once. J is TRBJ2-2 and V is TRBV9, with D perhaps matching TRBD1 (6 bases). The CDR3 runs to 17 residues. The germline V gene encodes CDR1 SGDLS and CDR2 YYNGEE. The ends were cut back, 1 base at V and 0 bases at J, with 13 bases in the middle. The CDR3 sequence: CASSVTVGASNTGELFF. The CDR3 coding sequence is TGTGCCAGCAGCGTAACGGTGGGGGCGTCGAACACCGGGGAGCTGTTTTTT.

CDR3 nucleotide sequence: TGTGCCAGCTCACCAGGGCCCCGACAGATTAAAGCCAAAAACATTCAGTACTTC. This translates into CASSPGPRQIKAKNIQYF. The V and J genes are TRBV18 and TRBJ2-4; maybe TRBD1 (5 bases). The V gene's germline CDR1 is KGHSH and CDR2 LQKENI. The CDR3 runs to 18 residues. V was clipped by 2 bases and J by 0 bases, with 17 bases between them.

The chain uses TRBV6-5 and TRBJ2-5; TRBD1 matches 9 bases. Trimming removed 1 base from V and 3 bases from J; junction bases left unmatched: 3. Germline V gene data show CDR1 as MNHEY and CDR2 as SVGAGI. This CDR3 contains 15 residues. The CDR3 DNA sequence: TGTGCCAGCAGTTACTGGACAGGGGCGAAAGAGACCCAGTACTTC. This encodes CASSYWTGAKETQYF.

The chain has TRBV28 and TRBJ2-2, with a possible D match to TRBD1 (6 bases). The CDR3 consists of 16 residues. The germline CDR1 and CDR2 sequences are MDHEN and SYDVKM. V was trimmed by 6 bases and J by 2 bases, leaving 16 bases between them. Here the CDR3 reads CASSSTGTYNTGELFF. CDR3 DNA sequence: TGTGCCAGCAGCTCAACCGGGACATATAACACCGGGGAGCTGTTTTTT.

This clone has just a few counts. The chain carries TRBV28 and TRBJ1-5, with 8 bases fitting TRBD1. Germline V gene sequence: CDR1 MDHEN, CDR2 SYDVKM. V dropped 5 bases and J dropped 7; count of bases not matched to a gene: 13. This CDR3 has 16 residues. The chain's CDR3 is CASSKAAWTGNQPQHF. CDR3 nucleotides: TGTGCCAGCAGTAAAGCCGCCTGGACAGGGAACCAGCCCCAGCATTTT.

The chain links TRBV7-2 to TRBJ2-1; D gene uncertain. CDR1 is SGHTA and CDR2 is FQGNSA in the germline V gene. The CDR3 totals 13 residues. V lost 4 bases, J lost 5 bases, and 9 bases lay in between. CDR3 sequence: CASSYQYNNEQFF. The CDR3, as DNA: TGTGCCAGCAGCTACCAATACAACAATGAGCAGTTCTTC. The complete variable domain, with remaining parts taken from reference TRBV7-2 and TRBJ2-1, reads GAGVSQSPSNKVTEKGKDVELRCDPISGHTALYWYRQSLGQGLEFLIYFQGNSAPDKSGLPSDRFSAERTGGSVSTLTIQRTQQEDSAVYLCASSYQYNNEQFFGPGTRLTVL.

This sequence joins TRBV4-2 and TRBJ1-6; 11 positions match TRBD1. CDR1 and CDR2 from the germline V gene are LGHNA and YNFKEQ. The CDR3 is 16 residues long. The junction had 7 bases not matched to a gene; V was cut back by 3 bases and J by 9 bases. The CDR3 DNA reads as TGTGCCAGCAGCCAGGACAGGGGGCTTTCGAGTTCACCCCTCCACTTT. Protein sequence: CASSQDRGLSSSPLHF.

The chain has TRBV28 and TRBJ2-7, with TRBD1 identical over 8 bases. The CDR3 length is 14 residues. Trimming removed 6 bases from V and 2 bases from J; junction bases left unmatched: 6. Germline CDR1 is MDHEN and CDR2 is SYDVKM. The CDR3 is CASRSPGQAYEQYF. The CDR3 DNA reads as TGTGCCAGCAGAAGCCCGGGACAGGCCTACGAGCAGTACTTC.

The chain employs TRBV7-7 and TRBJ2-5; 12 bases align to TRBD2. The J segment lost 4 bases and the V segment lost 5 bases, leaving 5 bases of the junction unmatched. The CDR3 extends over 15 amino acids. Germline-derived CDR1 and CDR2 are SSHAT and FNYEAQ (reference sequence). CDR3 nucleotide sequence: TGTGCCAGCAGCCCGATGGGACTAGCGGGAGAGACCCAGTACTTC. Amino acids: CASSPMGLAGETQYF. The full variable domain, completed using reference TRBV7-7 and TRBJ2-5, is GAGVSQSPRYKVTKRGQDVTLRCDPISSHATLYWYQQALGQGPEFLTYFNYEAQPDKSGLPSDRFSAERPEGSISTLTIQRTEQRDSAMYRCASSPMGLAGETQYFGPGTRLLVL.

The CDR3 sequence is CASSPGQGHTDTQYF. CDR3 nucleotides: TGTGCCAGCAGTCCGGGACAGGGACACACAGATACGCAGTATTTT. The rearrangement links TRBV2 to TRBJ2-3, with TRBD1 matching 9 bases. Germline V CDR1 and CDR2: SNHLY, FYNNEI. The ends lost 5 bases at V and 2 bases at J; junction bases unmatched: 5. The CDR3 extends over 15 amino acids. Full variable domain (rest looked up from reference TRBV2 and TRBJ2-3): EPEVTQTPSHQVTQMGQEVILRCVPISNHLYFYWYRQILGQKVEFLVSFYNNEISEKSEIFDDQFSVERPDGSNFTLKIRSTKLEDSAMYFCASSPGQGHTDTQYFGPGTRLTVL.

This clone was picked up a small number of times. The CDR3 DNA reads TGTGCCAGCTCACCCGGACAGGGGCGATACGAGCAGTACTTC. The encoded protein is CASSPGQGRYEQYF. The gene calls are TRBV18 and TRBJ2-7; TRBD1 agrees at 9 bases. Losses at the gene ends were 3 bases for V and 4 bases for J; bases not matched to a gene: 4. The CDR3 is made up of 14 amino acids. CDR1 is KGHSH, CDR2 LQKENI, per germline.

The chain links TRBV7-9 to TRBJ1-1; the D is unclear. The CDR3 sequence is 14 residues long. Trimming pared 1 base from V and 6 bases from J, leaving 12 bases between. Germline lookup yields CDR1 SEHNR and CDR2 FQNEAQ (reference sequence). The CDR3 nucleotides are TGTGCCAGCAGCTTAGGAGGGAAAGTCGCTGAAGCTTTCTTT. This translates into CASSLGGKVAEAFF.

In this sample, this clone turned up a few times. The chain is built from TRBV7-2 and TRBJ2-2; no clear D gene. Trimming left V 2 bases short and J 2 bases short, with 12 bases between. Germline V gene lookup returns CDR1 SGHTA and CDR2 FQGNSA. The CDR3 length is 16 residues. CDR3 DNA sequence: TGTGCCAGCAGCTTAAAGCACCGGGTTAACACCGGGGAGCTGTTTTTT. Translating it yields CASSLKHRVNTGELFF.